The next 19 T cell receptor beta chains were all read from a single sample in a study of T cells in Graves' hyperthyroidism and ophthalmopathy. Amplified TCR beta CDR3 regions derived from RNA transcripts. First-round RT-PCR with HTBI primers amplified the TCR CDR3 region. MiXCR, run by TCRdb on the multiplex PCR reads, gives a single entry per CDR3 protein. The table includes about 290,000 distinct CDR3 sequences, more than 15% detected once. Sequenced material: blood. Source of these receptors: a woman aged 60 to 75 with Graves' ophthalmopathy.

In its sample, this clonotype was seen many times. This chain links TRBV3-1 with TRBJ1-2; the D gene is possibly TRBD1 (5 bases). Germline CDR1 is LGHDT and CDR2 is YNNKEL (reference sequence). The CDR3 extends over 17 amino acids. The ends were cut back, 0 bases at V and 5 bases at J, with 19 bases in the middle. The CDR3 DNA reads TGTGCCAGCAGCCAAGAGGGCAGGGTCGAGTTCGGGTATGGCTACACCTTC. Translation: CASSQEGRVEFGYGYTF.

The rearrangement uses TRBV7-9 and TRBJ2-1; weak D call: TRBD1 (6 bases). V was cut by 5 bases and J by 3 bases, with 20 bases left in between. Germline CDR1 and CDR2: SEHNR and FQNEAQ (reference sequence). The CDR3 has 17 amino acids. The CDR3 is CASSGALQSGHYNEQFF. In nucleotides, the CDR3 is TGTGCCAGCAGCGGGGCCCTCCAATCGGGACACTACAATGAGCAGTTCTTC.

This clonotype turned up a few times. This chain uses TRBV9 with TRBJ1-2; D is ambiguous. Trimming stripped 0 bases from V and 3 bases from J, with 12 bases between. Germline V CDR1 and CDR2: SGDLS, YYNGEE. This CDR3 comprises 15 residues. The CDR3 sequence is CASSVGTADYYGYTF. In DNA, the CDR3 is TGTGCCAGCAGCGTAGGAACAGCGGATTACTATGGCTACACCTTC.

The rearrangement links TRBV7-3 to TRBJ2-2; D is ambiguous. The V end lost 7 bases, the J end lost 4 bases, and 16 bases lay between the germline ends. Germline loops: CDR1 SGHTA, CDR2 FQGTGA. The CDR3 consists of 15 residues. As DNA, the CDR3 is TGTGCCAGCATCTTGGAGTCCGGTCGCACCGGGGAGCTGTTTTTT. Its protein product is CASILESGRTGELFF.

This clonotype was counted a few times. The V call is TRBV27, the J call TRBJ2-7, with TRBD1 identical over 9 bases. The J segment lost 0 bases and the V segment lost 6 bases, leaving 6 bases of the junction unmatched. Looked up from germline, CDR1 is MNHEY and CDR2 is SMNVEV (reference sequence). The CDR3 extends over 15 amino acids. The CDR3 nucleotides are TGTGCCAGCAGGCGGACAGGGGACCTCTCCTACGAGCAGTACTTC. It encodes CASRRTGDLSYEQYF.

This clonotype was counted many times. This chain connects TRBV2 to TRBJ2-7; a weak D match, TRBD2 (5 bases). Per germline, CDR1 SNHLY and CDR2 FYNNEI. The V and J ends lost 3 bases and 6 bases respectively, with 12 bases between them. The CDR3 is 13 amino acids. The CDR3 nucleotides read TGTGCCAGCAGTGAGGACGGTGAGGGCGAGCAGTACTTC. Amino acids: CASSEDGEGEQYF. Supplemented by reference TRBV2 and TRBJ2-7, the full variable domain reads EPEVTQTPSHQVTQMGQEVILRCVPISNHLYFYWYRQILGQKVEFLVSFYNNEISEKSEIFDDQFSVERPDGSNFTLKIRSTKLEDSAMYFCASSEDGEGEQYFGPGTRLTVT.

In this sample, this clonotype turned up many times. The rearrangement joins TRBV2 to TRBJ1-2, with no clear D. The V end lost 6 bases, the J end lost 7 bases, and 15 bases lay between the germline ends. This CDR3 contains 13 residues. Germline V gene data show CDR1 as SNHLY and CDR2 as FYNNEI. The DNA for the CDR3 is TGTGCCAGCAGCTTGGACGTGGCCCCTGGCTACACCTTC. Translated, it gives CASSLDVAPGYTF.

This chain connects TRBV5-1 to TRBJ1-1; TRBD1 matches at 7 bases. The V segment lost 2 bases and the J segment 3 bases; nucleotides outside the gene matches: 4. The CDR3 runs 14 residues. Germline lookup yields CDR1 SGHRS and CDR2 YFSETQ. In DNA form, the CDR3 reads TGCGCCAGCAGCTTTTCCAGGGGGGACACTGAAGCTTTCTTT. It is translated as CASSFSRGDTEAFF.

This clonotype was seen a handful of times. The chain joins TRBV6-1 to TRBJ2-5, with a weak D call TRBD2 (6 bases). CDR3 length equals 14 residues. Trimming left V 5 bases short and J 7 bases short, with 17 bases between. Germline V gene sequence: CDR1 MNHNS, CDR2 SASEGT. CDR3 bases: TGTGCCAGCAGTACTGAACACGCCGGGGGGACCCAGTACTTC. This codes for CASSTEHAGGTQYF.

The V call is TRBV24-1, the J call TRBJ2-1, with 8 bases identical to TRBD2. The CDR3 runs 17 residues. Germline values: CDR1 KGHDR, CDR2 SFDVKD. V shed 4 bases, J shed 0 bases, and the junction held 7 bases outside the gene matches. CDR3 nucleotides: TGTGCCACCAGTGACCGAACTAGCGGAAGCTCCTACAATGAGCAGTTCTTC. As protein: CATSDRTSGSSYNEQFF.

This chain links TRBV15 with TRBJ2-5; 8 nucleotides agree with TRBD2. V lost 7 bases to trimming and J lost 4 bases; unmatched junction nucleotides: 5. The CDR3 runs 13 residues. In germline, CDR1 is LNHNV, CDR2 YYDKDF (reference sequence). The CDR3 bases are TGTGCCACCACCCGGACTAGCAGAGAGACCCAGTACTTC. Its translation: CATTRTSRETQYF.

The CDR3 bases are TGCGCCAGCAGCCGCAGGGAGGATAATGAAAAACTGTTTTTT. Amino acids: CASSRREDNEKLFF. V is TRBV5-1 and J is TRBJ1-4; tentative D call: TRBD1 (5 bases). This CDR3 contains 14 residues. Germline values: CDR1 SGHRS, CDR2 YFSETQ. The V and J ends lost 4 bases and 4 bases respectively, with 11 bases between them. The full variable domain, completed using reference TRBV5-1 and TRBJ1-4, is KAGVTQTPRYLIKTRGQQVTLSCSPISGHRSVSWYQQTPGQGLQFLFEYFSETQRNKGNFPGRFSGRQFSNSRSEMNVSTLELGDSALYLCASSRREDNEKLFFGSGTQLSVL.

This clonotype was counted between two and nine times. J is TRBJ2-5 and V is TRBV7-3, with D uncertain. The CDR3 is made up of 13 amino acids. Trimming removed 2 bases from V and 4 bases from J, with 8 bases in between. Germline assignment: CDR1 SGHTA and CDR2 FQGTGA. The CDR3 DNA is TGTGCCAGCAGCTTATATGTGGGAGAGACCCAGTACTTC. It translates to CASSLYVGETQYF.

This clonotype was observed a handful of times. The chain joins TRBV19 to TRBJ2-7, with TRBD1 matching over 7 bases. The germline CDR1 and CDR2 sequences are LNHDA and SQIVND (reference sequence). J gave up 2 bases and V 1 base, and 5 bases lay outside the gene matches. This CDR3 spans 15 amino acids. The CDR3 is CASSIARQGTYEQYF. The DNA for the CDR3 is TGTGCCAGTAGTATAGCCCGACAGGGAACCTACGAGCAGTACTTC.

To note about this clonotype: At one end the junction does not follow the germline gene, possibly because of a read error. The chain recombines TRBV12-3 or TRBV12-4 with TRBJ2-7, with TRBD2 as a possible D gene (6 bases). CDR3 length equals 14 residues. CDR3 sequence: CASRVGRRFNEQCF. The DNA for the CDR3 is TGTGCCAGCAGGGTGGGGAGGCGCTTCAACGAGCAGTGCTTC.

This clonotype has only a few counts. The chain employs TRBV9 and TRBJ2-1; tentatively, D is TRBD1 or TRBD2 (5 bases each). Per germline, CDR1 SGDLS and CDR2 YYNGEE. V was cut by 0 bases and J by 5 bases, with 9 bases left in between. There are 14 residues in the CDR3. DNA of the CDR3: TGTGCCAGCAGCGTAGCGGGACCAAACAATGAGCAGTTCTTC. It specifies CASSVAGPNNEQFF.

This clonotype occurred many times. This chain uses TRBV20-1 with TRBJ2-1, with 11 nucleotides matching TRBD2. Losses at the gene ends were 3 bases for V and 7 bases for J; bases not matched to a gene: 11. CDR1 and CDR2 (germline): DFQATT, SNEGSKA (reference sequence). The CDR3 is made up of 16 amino acids. The CDR3 loop reads CSASLPTSGIKNEQFF. DNA for the CDR3: TGCAGTGCTAGTCTGCCGACTAGCGGGATAAAAAATGAGCAGTTCTTC.

This clonotype was picked up many times. CDR3 nucleotides: TGTGCCAGCAGTCACCGACAGAGCACTGAAGCTTTCTTT. Its translation is CASSHRQSTEAFF. This chain joins TRBV6-2 or TRBV6-3 and TRBJ1-1; D is possibly TRBD1 (5 bases). Germline-derived CDR1 and CDR2 are MNHEY and SVGEGT. Trimming removed 5 bases at V and 4 bases at J, with 11 bases between. The CDR3 contains 13 residues.

This clonotype has ten or more counts. V gene TRBV19 combines with J gene TRBJ2-7; 7 bases align to TRBD1. The trim removed 4 bases at V and 6 bases at J, leaving 12 bases unmatched. The germline V gene encodes CDR1 LNHDA and CDR2 SQIVND (reference sequence). CDR3 size: 15 residues. The CDR3 DNA is TGTGCCAGTAGTACACCGGGACAGCGGAGACTCGAGCAGTACTTC. As protein: CASSTPGQRRLEQYF.